This paragraph covers one T cell receptor beta chain sequence. Its antigen is not known. Regions amplified from RNA transcripts were the TCR beta CDR3 regions. HTBI primers were used for first-round RT-PCR of the TCR CDR3. TCRdb called the multiplex PCR reads again in MiXCR, with one record for every CDR3 protein. The sample includes about 590,000 distinct CDR3 sequences, 15% to 19% of them seen just once. The source of the sample is a study of T cells in Graves' hyperthyroidism and ophthalmopathy. Whole-study findings and limits: Through a model of 13 V-J features, ophthalmopathy was separated from stable hyperthyroidism.

The study left out patients who had uncontrolled infection, other autoimmune disease, pregnancy or lactation. The germline V gene has CDR1 SEHNR and CDR2 FQNEAQ (reference sequence). The CDR3 has 18 residues. The trim removed 5 bases at V and 7 bases at J, leaving 15 bases unmatched. The sample comprised blood. The sequence was obtained from a woman aged 25-40 years with Graves' hyperthyroidism. The chain combines TRBV7-9 with TRBJ2-1; 12 bases match TRBD2. The CDR3 DNA is TGTGCCAGCAGCCCAAGGTCTAGCGGGAGGGTCCGCGGGAATGAGCAGTTCTTC. Translation: CASSPRSSGRVRGNEQFF.